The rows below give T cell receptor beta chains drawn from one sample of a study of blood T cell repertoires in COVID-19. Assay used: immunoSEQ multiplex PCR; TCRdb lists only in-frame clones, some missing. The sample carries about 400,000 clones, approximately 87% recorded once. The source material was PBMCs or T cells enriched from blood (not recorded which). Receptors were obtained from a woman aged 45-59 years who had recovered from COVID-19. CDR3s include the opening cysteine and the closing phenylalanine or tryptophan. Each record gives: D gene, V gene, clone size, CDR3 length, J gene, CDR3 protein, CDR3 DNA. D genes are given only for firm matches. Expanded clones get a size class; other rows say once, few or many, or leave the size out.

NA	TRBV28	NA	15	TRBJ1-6	CATRPLGRWDSPLHF	TGTGCCACCCGCCCACTAGGGAGGTGGGATTCACCCCTCCACTTT
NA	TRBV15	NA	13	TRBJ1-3	CATRSTGGNTIYF	TGTGCCACCCGCAGTACGGGAGGAAACACCATATATTTT
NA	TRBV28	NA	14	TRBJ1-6	CASSSRLPNSPLHF	TGTGCCAGCAGTTCCCGACTCCCGAATTCACCCCTCCACTTT
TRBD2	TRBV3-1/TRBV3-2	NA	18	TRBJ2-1	CASSQSSSGYLGYNEQFF	TGTGCCAGCAGCCAAAGTTCTAGCGGGTATTTGGGCTACAATGAGCAGTTCTTC
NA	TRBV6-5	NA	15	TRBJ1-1	CASTSVGDMNTEAFF	TGTGCCAGCACCTCGGTCGGGGACATGAACACTGAAGCTTTCTTT
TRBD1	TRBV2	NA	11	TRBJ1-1	CASSKQGLAFF	TGTGCCAGCAGTAAACAGGGGTTGGCTTTCTTT
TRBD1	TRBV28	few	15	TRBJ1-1	CASSLPTGGYTEAFF	TGTGCCAGCAGCCTACCGACAGGGGGCTATACTGAAGCTTTCTTT
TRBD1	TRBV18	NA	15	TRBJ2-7	CASSPMTGGTYEQYF	TGTGCCAGCTCACCAATGACAGGGGGGACCTACGAGCAGTACTTC
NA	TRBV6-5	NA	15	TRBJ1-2	CASSYGGSSFYGYTF	TGTGCCAGCAGTTACGGGGGCAGTTCATTCTATGGCTACACCTTC
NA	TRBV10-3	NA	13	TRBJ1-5	CAISVGNNQPQHF	TGTGCCATCAGTGTGGGCAACAATCAGCCCCAGCATTTT
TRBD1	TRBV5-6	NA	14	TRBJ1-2	CASSLGTGIFGYTF	TGTGCCAGCAGCTTGGGGACAGGGATTTTCGGCTACACCTTC
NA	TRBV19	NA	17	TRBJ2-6	CASSIGDSLSGANVLTF	TGTGCCAGTAGTATAGGTGACAGCCTCTCTGGGGCCAACGTCCTGACTTTC
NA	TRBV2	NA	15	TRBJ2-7	CASSALASNSYEQYF	TGTGCCAGCAGTGCCTTGGCTTCCAACTCCTACGAGCAGTACTTC
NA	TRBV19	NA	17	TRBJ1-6	CATSLQGLDPRNSPLHF	TGTGCCACATCCTTACAGGGCCTGGACCCACGCAATTCACCCCTCCACTTT
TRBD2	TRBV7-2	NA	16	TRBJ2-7	CASSAPASGGAYEQYF	TGTGCCAGCAGCGCCCCGGCTAGCGGGGGGGCCTACGAGCAGTACTTC
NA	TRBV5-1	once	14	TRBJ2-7	CASSLMTNSYEQYF	TGCGCCAGCAGCTTGATGACTAACTCCTACGAGCAGTACTTC
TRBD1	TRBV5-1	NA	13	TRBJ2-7	CASSSQGAGEQYF	TGCGCCAGCAGCTCCCAGGGGGCCGGCGAGCAGTACTTC
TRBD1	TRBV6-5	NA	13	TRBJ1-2	CASYRGTPDGYTF	TGTGCCAGCTACAGGGGCACCCCCGATGGCTACACCTTC
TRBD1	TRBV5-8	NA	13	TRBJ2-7	CASNRDRAYEQYF	TGTGCCAGCAACCGGGACAGGGCCTACGAGCAGTACTTC
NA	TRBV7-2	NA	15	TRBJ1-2	CASSLDRLAPYGYTF	TGTGCCAGCAGCTTAGACAGGCTGGCTCCCTATGGCTACACCTTC
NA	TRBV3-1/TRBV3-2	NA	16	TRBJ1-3	CASSQGQGKFGNTIYF	TGTGCCAGCAGCCAGGGGCAGGGGAAGTTTGGAAACACCATATATTTT
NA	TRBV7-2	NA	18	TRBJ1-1	CASSSPVRTKKMNTEAFF	TGTGCCAGCAGCTCGCCGGTCCGGACAAAAAAGATGAACACTGAAGCTTTCTTT
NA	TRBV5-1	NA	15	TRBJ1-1	CASSFNRFGNTEAFF	TGCGCCAGCAGCTTTAATCGGTTCGGGAACACTGAAGCTTTCTTT
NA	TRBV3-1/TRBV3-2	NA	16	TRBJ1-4	CASSRRGEGANEKLFF	TGTGCCAGCAGCCGCCGAGGGGAGGGCGCTAATGAAAAACTGTTTTTT
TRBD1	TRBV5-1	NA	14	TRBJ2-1	CASSPGQGGDEQFF	TGCGCCAGCAGCCCGGGACAGGGGGGCGATGAGCAGTTCTTC
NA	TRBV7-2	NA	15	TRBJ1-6	CASSSSGIYNSPLHF	TGTGCCAGCAGCTCATCCGGGATTTATAATTCACCCCTCCACTTT
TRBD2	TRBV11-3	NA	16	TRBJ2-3	CASSSSSGGFTDTQYF	TGTGCCAGCAGCTCGAGTAGCGGGGGATTCACAGATACGCAGTATTTT
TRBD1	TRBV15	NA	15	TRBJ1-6	CATRRDRGVNSPLHF	TGTGCCACCAGAAGGGACAGGGGCGTTAATTCACCCCTCCACTTT
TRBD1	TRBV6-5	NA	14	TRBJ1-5	CASSRTGLNQPQHF	TGTGCCAGCAGTAGGACAGGGTTGAATCAGCCCCAGCATTTT
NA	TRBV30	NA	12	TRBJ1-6	CAWGTPSSPLHF	TGTGCCTGGGGCACTCCTTCCTCACCCCTCCACTTT
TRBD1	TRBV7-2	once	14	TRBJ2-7	CASSGDRGRREQYF	TGTGCCAGCAGCGGCGACAGGGGGCGCCGGGAGCAGTACTTC
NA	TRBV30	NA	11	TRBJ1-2	CATEYRDGYTF	TGTGCCACCGAATACCGGGATGGCTACACCTTC
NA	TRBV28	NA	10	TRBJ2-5	CASSSRAQYF	TGTGCCAGCAGTTCACGAGCCCAGTACTTC
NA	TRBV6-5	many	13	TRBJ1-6	CASSITGNSPLHF	TGTGCCAGCAGTATAACAGGGAATTCACCCCTCCACTTT
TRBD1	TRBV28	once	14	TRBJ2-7	CASSLGTGTYEQYF	TGTGCCAGCAGTCTTGGGACAGGGACCTACGAGCAGTACTTC
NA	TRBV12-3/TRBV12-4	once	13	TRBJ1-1	CASSDRSNTEAFF	TGTGCCAGCAGTGACAGGTCGAACACTGAAGCTTTCTTT
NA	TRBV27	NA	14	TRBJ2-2	CASSFREQTGELFF	TGTGCCAGCAGTTTCCGAGAGCAAACCGGGGAGCTGTTTTTT
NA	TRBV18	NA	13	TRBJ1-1	CASSPIQGAEAFF	TGTGCCAGCTCACCAATACAGGGAGCTGAAGCTTTCTTT
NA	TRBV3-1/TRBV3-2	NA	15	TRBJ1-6	CASSPPGIYNSPLHF	TGTGCCAGCAGCCCCCCCGGGATCTATAATTCACCCCTCCACTTT
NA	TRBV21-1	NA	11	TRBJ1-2	CASSNAGVNTF	TGTGCCAGCAGCAACGCGGGGGTTAACACCTTC
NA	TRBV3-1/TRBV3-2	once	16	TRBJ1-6	CASSQVSQAYNSPLHF	TGTGCCAGCAGCCAAGTATCTCAGGCCTATAATTCACCCCTCCACTTT
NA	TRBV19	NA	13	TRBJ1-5	CASSPLSNQPQHF	TGTGCCAGTAGTCCCCTTTCCAATCAGCCCCAGCATTTT
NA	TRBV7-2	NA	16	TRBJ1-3	CASSQLNSGSGNTIYF	TGTGCCAGCAGCCAACTCAACAGCGGCTCTGGAAACACCATATATTTT
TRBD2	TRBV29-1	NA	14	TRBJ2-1	CSAVRRGVNNEQFF	TGCAGCGCCGTACGGCGGGGGGTAAACAATGAGCAGTTCTTC
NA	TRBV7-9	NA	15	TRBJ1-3	CASSLMGATGNTIYF	TGTGCCAGCAGCTTAATGGGGGCCACTGGAAACACCATATATTTT
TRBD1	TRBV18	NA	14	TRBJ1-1	CASSPPRGLTEAFF	TGTGCCAGCTCACCACCCAGGGGGCTCACTGAAGCTTTCTTT
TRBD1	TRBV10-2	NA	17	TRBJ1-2	CASSELRPGTGHYGYTF	TGCGCCAGCAGTGAACTTCGCCCCGGGACAGGCCACTATGGCTACACCTTC
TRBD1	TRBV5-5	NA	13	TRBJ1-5	CASGQTGNQPQHF	TGTGCCAGCGGACAGACAGGGAATCAGCCCCAGCATTTT
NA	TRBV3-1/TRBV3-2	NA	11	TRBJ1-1	CASSQWAEAFF	TGTGCCAGCAGCCAATGGGCGGAAGCTTTCTTT
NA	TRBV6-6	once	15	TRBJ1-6	CASSYGEGRNSPLHF	TGTGCCAGCAGTTACGGTGAGGGTAGAAATTCACCCCTCCACTTT
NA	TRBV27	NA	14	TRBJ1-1	CATRDKIGFDEAFF	TGTGCCACCCGCGACAAAATTGGTTTTGATGAAGCTTTCTTT
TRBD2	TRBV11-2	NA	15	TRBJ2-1	CASSPWTSGDNEQFF	TGTGCCAGCAGCCCGTGGACTAGCGGGGACAATGAGCAGTTCTTC
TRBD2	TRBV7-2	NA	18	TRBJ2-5	CASSLGLAGFNLLETQYF	TGTGCCAGCAGCTTGGGACTAGCGGGGTTTAATTTGTTGGAGACCCAGTACTTC
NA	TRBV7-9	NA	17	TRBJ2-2	CASSYTYRESGTGELFF	TGTGCCAGCAGTTATACGTACAGGGAGTCGGGTACCGGGGAGCTGTTTTTT
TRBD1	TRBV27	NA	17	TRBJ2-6	CASSSGQLSSGANVLTF	TGTGCCAGCAGTTCGGGACAGCTATCCTCTGGGGCCAACGTCCTGACTTTC